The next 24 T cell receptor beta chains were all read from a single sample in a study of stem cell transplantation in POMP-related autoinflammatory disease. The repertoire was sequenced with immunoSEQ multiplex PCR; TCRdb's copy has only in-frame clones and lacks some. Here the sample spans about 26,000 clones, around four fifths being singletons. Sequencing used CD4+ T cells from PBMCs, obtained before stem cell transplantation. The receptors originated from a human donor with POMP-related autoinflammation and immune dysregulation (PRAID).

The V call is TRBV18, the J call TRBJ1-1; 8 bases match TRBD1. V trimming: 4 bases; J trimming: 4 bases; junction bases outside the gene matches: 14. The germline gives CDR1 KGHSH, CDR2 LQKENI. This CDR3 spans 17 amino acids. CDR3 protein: CASSQTMDRARVTEAFF. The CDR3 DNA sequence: TGTGCCAGCTCACAAACTATGGACAGGGCTCGGGTCACTGAAGCTTTCTTT.

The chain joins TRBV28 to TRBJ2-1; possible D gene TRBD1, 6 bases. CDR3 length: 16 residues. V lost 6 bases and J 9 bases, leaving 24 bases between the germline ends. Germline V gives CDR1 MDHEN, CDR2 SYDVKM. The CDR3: CASRSQGKGAMGEQFF. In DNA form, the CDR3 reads TGTGCCAGCAGGTCCCAGGGGAAAGGGGCTATGGGTGAGCAGTTCTTC.

The CDR3 reads CASSLPGEDGYTF. The CDR3 bases are TGTGCCAGCAGCTTGCCAGGGGAAGATGGCTACACCTTC. The chain employs TRBV5-4 and TRBJ1-2, with D possibly being TRBD1 (6 bases). Between the trimmed V and J ends, which lost 1 base and 6 bases, there was a span of 10 bases. The CDR3 length is 13 residues. CDR1 is SGHNT and CDR2 is YYREEE in the germline V gene (reference sequence).

The DNA of the CDR3 is TGTGCCAGCTCACCAAGTGAGGAGATTTATGGCTACACCTTC. Its protein product is CASSPSEEIYGYTF. The chain joins TRBV18 to TRBJ1-2, with no clear D. Trimming shortened V by 2 bases and J by 5 bases, and 12 bases separated the two germline ends. From germline, CDR1 is KGHSH and CDR2 LQKENI. The CDR3 has 14 residues.

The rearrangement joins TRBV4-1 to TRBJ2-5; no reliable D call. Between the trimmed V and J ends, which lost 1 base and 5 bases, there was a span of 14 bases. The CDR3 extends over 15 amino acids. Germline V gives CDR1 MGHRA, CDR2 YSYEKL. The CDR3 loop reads CASSQAVILAETQYF. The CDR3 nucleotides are TGCGCCAGCAGCCAAGCCGTAATACTCGCGGAGACCCAGTACTTC.

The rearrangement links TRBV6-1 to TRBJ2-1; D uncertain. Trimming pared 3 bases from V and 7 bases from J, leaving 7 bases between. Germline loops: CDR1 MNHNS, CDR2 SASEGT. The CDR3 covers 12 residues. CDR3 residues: CASSELGNEQFF. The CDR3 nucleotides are TGTGCCAGCAGTGAGTTGGGAAATGAGCAGTTCTTC.

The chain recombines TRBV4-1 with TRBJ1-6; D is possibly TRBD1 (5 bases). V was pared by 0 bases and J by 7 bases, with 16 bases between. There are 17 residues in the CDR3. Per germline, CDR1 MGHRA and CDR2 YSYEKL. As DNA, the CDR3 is TGCGCCAGCAGCCAAGATTGGGACCGCCCCAGGAATTCACCCCTCCACTTT. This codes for CASSQDWDRPRNSPLHF.

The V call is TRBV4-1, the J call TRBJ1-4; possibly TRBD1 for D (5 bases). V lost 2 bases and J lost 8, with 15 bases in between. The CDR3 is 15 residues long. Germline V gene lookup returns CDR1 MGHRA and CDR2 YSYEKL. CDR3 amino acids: CASSQIGGRGEKLFF. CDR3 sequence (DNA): TGCGCCAGCAGCCAAATTGGCGGTCGGGGGGAAAAACTGTTTTTT.

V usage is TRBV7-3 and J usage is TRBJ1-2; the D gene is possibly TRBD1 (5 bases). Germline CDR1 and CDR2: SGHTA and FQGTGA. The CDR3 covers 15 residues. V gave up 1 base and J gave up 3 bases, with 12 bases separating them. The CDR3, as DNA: TGTGCCAGCAGCTTAAATGGGGACGTAGACTATGGCTACACCTTC. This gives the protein CASSLNGDVDYGYTF.

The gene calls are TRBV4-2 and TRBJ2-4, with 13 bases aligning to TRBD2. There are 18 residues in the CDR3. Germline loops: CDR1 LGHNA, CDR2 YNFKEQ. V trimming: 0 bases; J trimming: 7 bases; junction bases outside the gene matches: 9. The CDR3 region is CASSQDRTSGRGVNIQYF. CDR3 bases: TGTGCCAGCAGCCAAGATCGCACTAGCGGGAGGGGGGTGAACATTCAGTACTTC.

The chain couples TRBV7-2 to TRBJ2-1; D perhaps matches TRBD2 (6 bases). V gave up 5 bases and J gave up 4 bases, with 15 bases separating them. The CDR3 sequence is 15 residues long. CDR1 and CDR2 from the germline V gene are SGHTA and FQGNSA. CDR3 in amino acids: CASSLLGSGYNEQFF. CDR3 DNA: TGTGCCAGCAGCCTTTTGGGTAGCGGTTACAATGAGCAGTTCTTC.

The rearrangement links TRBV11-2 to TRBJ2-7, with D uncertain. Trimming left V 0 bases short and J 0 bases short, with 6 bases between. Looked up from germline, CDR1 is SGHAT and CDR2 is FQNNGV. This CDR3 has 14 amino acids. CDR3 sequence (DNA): TGTGCCAGCAGCTTAGAATCTAGCTCCTACGAGCAGTACTTC. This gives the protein CASSLESSSYEQYF. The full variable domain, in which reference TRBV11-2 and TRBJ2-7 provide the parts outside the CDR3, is EAGVAQSPRYKIIEKRQSVAFWCNPISGHATLYWYQQILGQGPKLLIQFQNNGVVDDSQLPKDRFSAERLKGVDSTLKIQPAKLEDSAVYLCASSLESSSYEQYFGPGTRLTVT.

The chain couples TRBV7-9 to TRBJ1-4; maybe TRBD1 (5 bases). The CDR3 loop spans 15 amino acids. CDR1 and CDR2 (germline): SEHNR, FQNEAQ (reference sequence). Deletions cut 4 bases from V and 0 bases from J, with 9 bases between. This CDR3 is CASSSSGTTNEKLFF. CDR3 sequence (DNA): TGTGCCAGCAGCTCCTCAGGGACAACTAATGAAAAACTGTTTTTT.

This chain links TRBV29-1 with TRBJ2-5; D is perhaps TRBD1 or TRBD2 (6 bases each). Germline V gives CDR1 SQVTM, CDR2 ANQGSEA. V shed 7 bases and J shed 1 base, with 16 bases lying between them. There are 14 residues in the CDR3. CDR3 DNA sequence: TGCAGCGGTGGAGGGGGACGGGGCCAAGAGACCCAGTACTTC. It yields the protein CSGGGGRGQETQYF.

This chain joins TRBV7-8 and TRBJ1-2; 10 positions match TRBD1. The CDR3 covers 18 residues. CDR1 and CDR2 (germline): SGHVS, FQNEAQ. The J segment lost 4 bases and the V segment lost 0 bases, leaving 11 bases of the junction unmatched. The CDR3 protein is CASSLAGTGAFPIYGYTF. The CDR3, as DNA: TGTGCCAGCAGCTTAGCCGGGACAGGGGCCTTCCCAATCTATGGCTACACCTTC.

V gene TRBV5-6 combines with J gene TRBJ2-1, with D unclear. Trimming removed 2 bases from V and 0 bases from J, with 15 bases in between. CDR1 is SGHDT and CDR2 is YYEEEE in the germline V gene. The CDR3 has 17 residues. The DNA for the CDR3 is TGTGCCAGCAGCTTCATCGGCCGTGAGTTCTCCTACAATGAGCAGTTCTTC. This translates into CASSFIGREFSYNEQFF.

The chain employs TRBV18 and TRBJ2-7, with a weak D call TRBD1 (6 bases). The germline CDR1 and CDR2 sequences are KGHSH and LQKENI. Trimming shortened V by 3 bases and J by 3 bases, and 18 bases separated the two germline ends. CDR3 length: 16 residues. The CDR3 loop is CASSPARDTGNYEQYF. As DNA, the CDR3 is TGTGCCAGCTCACCTGCCCGGGACACGGGCAACTACGAGCAGTACTTC.

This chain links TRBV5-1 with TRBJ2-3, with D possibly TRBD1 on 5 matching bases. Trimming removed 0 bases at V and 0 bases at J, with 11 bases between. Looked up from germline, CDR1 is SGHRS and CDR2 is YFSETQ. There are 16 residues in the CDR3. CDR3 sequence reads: CASSLVGPVSTDTQYF. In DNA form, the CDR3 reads TGCGCCAGCAGCTTGGTGGGGCCTGTTAGCACAGATACGCAGTATTTT.

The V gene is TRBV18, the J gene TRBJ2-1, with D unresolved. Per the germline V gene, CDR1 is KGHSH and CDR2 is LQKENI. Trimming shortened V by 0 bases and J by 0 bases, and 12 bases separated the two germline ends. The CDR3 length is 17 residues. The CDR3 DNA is TGTGCCAGCTCACCACCGACCAGTCAGCCCTCCTACAATGAGCAGTTCTTC. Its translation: CASSPPTSQPSYNEQFF.

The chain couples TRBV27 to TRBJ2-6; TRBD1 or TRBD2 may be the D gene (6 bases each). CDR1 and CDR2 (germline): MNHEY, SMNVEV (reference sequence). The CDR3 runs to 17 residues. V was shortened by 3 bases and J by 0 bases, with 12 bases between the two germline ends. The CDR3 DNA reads TGTGCCAGCAGTTTCGTCCGGGGGCCCTCTGGGGCCAACGTCCTGACTTTC. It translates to CASSFVRGPSGANVLTF.

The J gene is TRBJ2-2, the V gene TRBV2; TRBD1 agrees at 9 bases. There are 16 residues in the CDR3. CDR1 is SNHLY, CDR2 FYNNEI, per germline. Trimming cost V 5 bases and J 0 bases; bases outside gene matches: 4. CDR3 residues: CASSYWTGANTGELFF. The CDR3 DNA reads TGTGCCAGCAGTTACTGGACAGGGGCGAACACCGGGGAGCTGTTTTTT. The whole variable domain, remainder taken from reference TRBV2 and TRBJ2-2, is EPEVTQTPSHQVTQMGQEVILRCVPISNHLYFYWYRQILGQKVEFLVSFYNNEISEKSEIFDDQFSVERPDGSNFTLKIRSTKLEDSAMYFCASSYWTGANTGELFFGEGSRLTVL.

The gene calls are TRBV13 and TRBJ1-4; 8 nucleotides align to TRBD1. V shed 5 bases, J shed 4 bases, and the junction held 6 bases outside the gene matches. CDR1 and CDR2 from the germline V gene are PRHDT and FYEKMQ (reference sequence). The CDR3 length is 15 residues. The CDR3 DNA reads TGTGCCAGCAGCGCTCCGGGGACAGGTAATGAAAAACTGTTTTTT. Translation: CASSAPGTGNEKLFF.

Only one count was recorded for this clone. The CDR3 here is CASSWQGSSYNEQFF. Here the CDR3 DNA reads TGTGCCAGCAGCTGGCAGGGGAGCTCCTACAATGAGCAGTTCTTC. The chain carries TRBV5-4 and TRBJ2-1, with a weak D call TRBD1 (6 bases). The germline V and J ends were trimmed by 3 bases and 0 bases, with 10 bases remaining between them. The CDR3 runs 15 residues. CDR1 is SGHNT and CDR2 is YYREEE in the germline V gene (reference sequence).

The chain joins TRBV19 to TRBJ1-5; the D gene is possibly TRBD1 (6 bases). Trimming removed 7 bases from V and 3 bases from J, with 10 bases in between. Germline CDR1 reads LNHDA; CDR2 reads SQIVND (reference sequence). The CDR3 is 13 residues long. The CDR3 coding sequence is TGTGCCAGTACCCGGGGGCACAATCAGCCCCAGCATTTT. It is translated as CASTRGHNQPQHF.